These 5 T cell receptor beta chains originate from one sample sequenced in a study of T cells and copy number aberrations in small-cell lung cancer. The repertoire was sequenced with immunoSEQ multiplex PCR; TCRdb's copy has only in-frame clones and lacks some. The table lists around 6,500 clones, about 72% of them singletons. Sequenced sample: tumor tissue. These receptors were collected from a man over 45 with small cell lung cancer.

This chain links TRBV6-6 with TRBJ1-1; unclear D gene. This CDR3 is built from 15 residues. Germline V lookup: CDR1 MNHNY, CDR2 SVGAGI (reference sequence). Trimming stripped 6 bases from V and 5 bases from J, with 19 bases between. Here the CDR3 reads CASSTEDGVGTEAFF. The CDR3 DNA follows: TGTGCCAGCAGCACCGAAGACGGGGTGGGTACTGAAGCTTTCTTT.

This chain uses TRBV28 with TRBJ2-7, with D perhaps TRBD2 (5 bases). The length of the CDR3 is 14 residues. Trimming removed 3 bases at V and 0 bases at J, with 9 bases between. Germline V gene sequence: CDR1 MDHEN, CDR2 SYDVKM. CDR3 in amino acids: CASSFEGFSYEQYF. In nucleotides, the CDR3 is TGTGCCAGCAGTTTTGAGGGTTTCTCCTACGAGCAGTACTTC.

The chain employs TRBV4-1 and TRBJ2-1, with D perhaps TRBD1 (5 bases). There are 15 residues in the CDR3. Germline assignment: CDR1 MGHRA and CDR2 YSYEKL. The V end lost 4 bases, the J end lost 6 bases, and 16 bases lay between the germline ends. CDR3 sequence: CASSRHGADVNEQFF. CDR3 sequence (DNA): TGCGCCAGCAGCCGACATGGGGCAGATGTCAATGAGCAGTTCTTC.

The rearrangement uses TRBV7-3 and TRBJ2-3; D possibly matches TRBD1 or TRBD2 (5 bases each). The CDR3 sequence is 14 residues long. Germline V lookup: CDR1 SGHTA, CDR2 FQGTGA. Trimming cost V 4 bases and J 9 bases, with 17 bases left between them. CDR3 bases: TGTGCCAGCAGCTCCCCGGACTCCGGGGACACGCAGTATTTT. Translating it yields CASSSPDSGDTQYF.

V and J are TRBV21-1 and TRBJ2-3. TRBV21-1 is shown as a pseudogene. The CDR3 has 12 amino acids. The CDR3, as DNA: TGTGCCAGCAGCCAGGACCCAGATACGCAGTATTTT. The encoded protein is CASSQDPDTQYF.